Listed here are 26 T cell receptor beta chains from one sample, sequenced in a study of blood T cell repertoires in COVID-19. Repertoires were generated with immunoSEQ multiplex PCR, while TCRdb's copy carries only in-frame clones and drops some. The sample lists roughly 190,000 clones; 84% were seen once. Sample: peripheral blood. The receptors originated from a woman aged 65 to 85 with COVID-19, enrolled during active disease.

The J gene is TRBJ1-1, the V gene TRBV3-1 (or the pseudogene TRBV3-2); D might be TRBD1 (6 bases). The CDR3 has 15 residues. V gave up 4 bases and J gave up 1 base, with 13 bases separating them. CDR1 and CDR2 from the germline V gene are LGHDT and YNNKEL (reference sequence). Here the CDR3 reads CASSPTGSANTEAFF. CDR3 nucleotides: TGTGCCAGCAGCCCCACAGGGTCAGCGAACACTGAAGCTTTCTTT.

This clone was detected a few times. The J gene is TRBJ1-2, the V gene TRBV5-5, with a tentative D call TRBD1 (6 bases). This CDR3 spans 14 amino acids. Trimming left V 5 bases short and J 7 bases short, with 18 bases between. CDR1 is SGHKS and CDR2 is YYEKEE in the germline V gene (reference sequence). The CDR3 region has the DNA TGTGCCAGCAGACGGGACACAGGATCGTTTGGCTACACCTTC. Translating gives CASRRDTGSFGYTF. The full variable domain, rest sourced from reference TRBV5-5 and TRBJ1-2, is DAGVTQSPTHLIKTRGQQVTLRCSPISGHKSVSWYQQVLGQGPQFIFQYYEKEERGRGNFPDRFSARQFPNYSSELNVNALLLGDSALYLCASRRDTGSFGYTFGSGTRLTVV.

The chain is built from TRBV27 and TRBJ1-6; 9 nucleotides agree with TRBD1. The CDR3 totals 15 residues. Germline V lookup: CDR1 MNHEY, CDR2 SMNVEV (reference sequence). J lost 10 bases, V lost 2 bases, and 6 bases had no gene match. The CDR3 reads CASSLKDRGESPLHF. The DNA for the CDR3 is TGTGCCAGCAGTTTAAAGGACAGGGGAGAATCACCCCTCCACTTT.

In this sample, this clone turned up a few times. V is TRBV9 and J is TRBJ2-5; D unclear. Trimming took 0 bases from V and 1 from J, leaving 7 bases between them. CDR3 size: 14 residues. Germline CDR1 is SGDLS and CDR2 is YYNGEE. CDR3: CASSVVPSQETQYF. For the CDR3, the DNA is TGTGCCAGCAGCGTAGTTCCGAGCCAAGAGACCCAGTACTTC. Full variable domain (outside the CDR3, taken from reference TRBV9 and TRBJ2-5): DSGVTQTPKHLITATGQRVTLRCSPRSGDLSVYWYQQSLDQGLQFLIQYYNGEERAKGNILERFSAQQFPDLHSELNLSSLELGDSALYFCASSVVPSQETQYFGPGTRLLVL.

The chain is built from TRBV6-5 and TRBJ2-7, with 9 bases identical to TRBD2. The CDR3 spans 14 residues. Trimming at V came to 6 bases and at J to 6 bases, leaving 9 bases not matched to a gene. Germline V CDR1 and CDR2: MNHEY, SVGAGI. CDR3 sequence reads: CASRTSAAGGEQYV. The CDR3 nucleotides are TGTGCCAGCAGGACGTCCGCAGCGGGGGGCGAGCAGTACGTC.

A few counts support this clone. The chain employs TRBV2 and TRBJ2-7; D is unresolved. Per the germline V gene, CDR1 is SNHLY and CDR2 is FYNNEI. The length of the CDR3 is 14 residues. V was clipped by 4 bases and J by 3 bases, with 13 bases between them. The CDR3, as DNA: TGTGCCAGCAGTGTTGGGCCGATAGGCTACGAGCAGTACTTC. Protein: CASSVGPIGYEQYF.

CDR3 sequence (DNA): TGCGCCAGCAGGGAACTAGCGGACTCCTACGAGCAGTACTTC. This sequence encodes CASRELADSYEQYF. The chain couples TRBV5-1 to TRBJ2-7; TRBD2 aligns across 8 bases. Losses at the gene ends were 5 bases for V and 0 bases for J; bases not matched to a gene: 4. CDR1 SGHRS and CDR2 YFSETQ come from the germline V gene. CDR3 length: 14 amino acids.

The rearrangement joins TRBV5-1 to TRBJ1-4; 9 bases align to TRBD1. Trimming took 4 bases from V and 8 from J; bases not matched to a gene: 12. CDR1 SGHRS and CDR2 YFSETQ come from the germline V gene. This CDR3 comprises 16 residues. Written as DNA, the CDR3 is TGCGCCAGCAGCCAGAATACCGGGACAGGGAACGAAAAACTGTTTTTT. Its protein product is CASSQNTGTGNEKLFF.

The gene calls are TRBV7-8 and TRBJ2-7, with D hard to call. The CDR3 runs 11 residues. Per germline, CDR1 SGHVS and CDR2 FQNEAQ. V gave up 5 bases and J gave up 5 bases, with 7 bases separating them. The DNA for the CDR3 is TGTGCCAGCAGCGCTAGTCACGAGCAGTACTTC. It translates to CASSASHEQYF.

This clone came up once. The J gene is TRBJ1-1, the V gene TRBV28; maybe TRBD1 (5 bases). With 4 bases removed from V and 7 bases from J, the gap between germline ends came to 7 bases. Looked up from germline, CDR1 is MDHEN and CDR2 is SYDVKM. CDR3 length: 11 amino acids. CDR3: CASSSDSEAFF. The CDR3 bases are TGTGCCAGCAGTTCCGACAGTGAAGCTTTCTTT.

This clone was detected a few times. This chain uses TRBV15 with TRBJ2-7; D perhaps matches TRBD2 (5 bases). Germline V gene lookup returns CDR1 LNHNV and CDR2 YYDKDF (reference sequence). This CDR3 is built from 17 residues. V dropped 4 bases and J dropped 0 bases, with 19 bases sitting between them. For the CDR3, the DNA is TGTGCCACCAGCATAGATGATGCTAGGGAGAGCTCCTACGAGCAGTACTTC. Amino acid sequence: CATSIDDARESSYEQYF.

The V gene is TRBV7-8, the J gene TRBJ1-5; D gene uncertain. The CDR3 runs to 14 residues. Germline CDR1 reads SGHVS; CDR2 reads FQNEAQ. The V gene lost 8 bases and the J gene lost 2 bases, with 13 bases spanning the gap. The CDR3 reads CASGRKEGNQPQHF. The DNA of the CDR3 is TGTGCCAGCGGTAGGAAGGAGGGCAATCAGCCCCAGCATTTT.

The rearrangement joins TRBV7-2 to TRBJ2-7, with 10 bases matching TRBD2. The V and J ends lost 5 bases and 3 bases, in that order; junction bases with no gene match: 7. From germline, CDR1 is SGHTA and CDR2 FQGNSA. CDR3 size: 15 residues. The CDR3 DNA reads TGTGCCAGCAGCCCATCGTTAGCGGGGGGCTACGAGCAGTACTTC. Translation: CASSPSLAGGYEQYF.

The V call is TRBV27, the J call TRBJ2-4; D uncertain. Trimming cost V 0 bases and J 0 bases, with 6 bases left between them. CDR1 is MNHEY and CDR2 is SMNVEV in the germline V gene (reference sequence). This CDR3 comprises 15 residues. The DNA of the CDR3 is TGTGCCAGCAGTTTATCCTACCTAGCCAAAAACATTCAGTACTTC. As protein: CASSLSYLAKNIQYF.

This chain uses TRBV7-2 with TRBJ1-5; possible D gene TRBD1, 5 bases. Looked up from germline, CDR1 is SGHTA and CDR2 is FQGNSA. V was clipped by 1 base and J by 7 bases, with 8 bases between them. The CDR3 covers 13 residues. Here the CDR3 reads CASSLGGDQPQHF. CDR3 nucleotides: TGTGCCAGCAGCTTAGGGGGGGACCAGCCCCAGCATTTT.

The chain is built from TRBV5-1 and TRBJ1-4; TRBD1 aligns across 7 bases. In germline, CDR1 is SGHRS, CDR2 YFSETQ. The length of the CDR3 is 14 residues. Trimming at V came to 3 bases and at J to 8 bases, leaving 7 bases not matched to a gene. DNA of the CDR3: TGCGCCAGCAGCTACCGACAGGGTCGAGAAAAACTGTTTTTT. Its protein is CASSYRQGREKLFF.

The chain couples TRBV5-1 to TRBJ1-6; the match to TRBD1 covers 7 bases. Losses at the gene ends were 0 bases for V and 10 bases for J; bases not matched to a gene: 7. This CDR3 region has 15 residues. Germline V lookup: CDR1 SGHRS, CDR2 YFSETQ. Here the CDR3 DNA reads TGCGCCAGCAGCTTGGAAGGGGGCGCGTCCTCACCCCTCCACTTT. Protein sequence: CASSLEGGASSPLHF.

This sequence joins TRBV5-5 and TRBJ2-7, with 8 bases aligning to TRBD1. Germline V lookup: CDR1 SGHKS, CDR2 YYEKEE (reference sequence). Losses at the gene ends were 4 bases for V and 5 bases for J; bases not matched to a gene: 5. The CDR3 contains 13 residues. The chain's CDR3 is CASSRQGSDEQYF. CDR3 bases: TGTGCCAGCAGCCGACAGGGGTCCGACGAGCAGTACTTC.

This sequence joins TRBV11-2 and TRBJ1-5; D is unclear. The germline gives CDR1 SGHAT, CDR2 FQNNGV. V was clipped by 0 bases and J by 1 base, with 4 bases between them. The CDR3 runs to 14 residues. The CDR3 DNA sequence: TGTGCCAGCAGCTTAGATCAGAGCAATCAGCCCCAGCATTTT. Translated: CASSLDQSNQPQHF. The entire variable domain, with the rest obtained from reference TRBV11-2 and TRBJ1-5, is as follows: EAGVAQSPRYKIIEKRQSVAFWCNPISGHATLYWYQQILGQGPKLLIQFQNNGVVDDSQLPKDRFSAERLKGVDSTLKIQPAKLEDSAVYLCASSLDQSNQPQHFGDGTRLSIL.

The chain combines TRBV25-1 with TRBJ2-7, with 8 bases identical to TRBD1. V lost 4 bases, J lost 3 bases, and 2 bases stayed unmatched. In germline, CDR1 is MGHDK, CDR2 SYGVNS. This CDR3 region has 13 residues. For the CDR3, the DNA is TGTGCCAGCAGTGCCACAGGGGGCTACGAGCAGTACTTC. Encoded protein: CASSATGGYEQYF.

This chain uses TRBV11-2 with TRBJ2-7, with TRBD2 as a possible D gene (6 bases). CDR1 SGHAT and CDR2 FQNNGV come from the germline V gene. The V and J ends lost 2 bases and 1 base respectively, with 15 bases between them. The CDR3 extends over 16 amino acids. The CDR3 loop is CASSLQTSLQSYEQYF. The CDR3 region has the DNA TGTGCCAGCAGCTTACAGACTAGTCTCCAATCCTACGAGCAGTACTTC.

The chain recombines TRBV2 with TRBJ1-6; D is possibly TRBD1 (6 bases). Germline loops: CDR1 SNHLY, CDR2 FYNNEI. Trimming cost V 4 bases and J 10 bases, with 23 bases left between them. This CDR3 is built from 17 residues. The CDR3 coding sequence is TGTGCCAGCAGTGTTCGGGGGGCGAGAATAGGAGGATCACCCCTCCACTTT. Translated: CASSVRGARIGGSPLHF.

The chain is built from TRBV2 and TRBJ2-1; TRBD2 agrees at 14 bases. The V gene end was trimmed by 0 bases and the J gene end by 9 bases; junction bases not matched to a gene: 7. Germline CDR1 is SNHLY and CDR2 is FYNNEI. This CDR3 region has 17 residues. This chain's CDR3 is CASSEAQGLAGEFEQFF. CDR3 bases: TGTGCCAGCAGTGAAGCTCAGGGACTAGCGGGGGAGTTTGAGCAGTTCTTC.

The chain recombines TRBV10-2 with TRBJ2-7, with TRBD2 as a possible D gene (5 bases). Germline assignment: CDR1 WSHSY and CDR2 SAAADI. The CDR3 sequence is 10 residues long. V was clipped by 6 bases and J by 7 bases, with 7 bases between them. The CDR3 loop is CASRREEQYF. The CDR3 bases are TGCGCCAGCAGGAGGGAGGAGCAGTACTTC.

This rearrangement joins TRBV3-1 (or the pseudogene TRBV3-2) to TRBJ1-2; no definite D call. Germline assignment: CDR1 LGHDT and CDR2 YNNKEL (reference sequence). Trimming pared 6 bases from V and 4 bases from J, leaving 6 bases between. The CDR3 is made up of 11 amino acids. The CDR3 DNA is TGTGCCAGCAGTTTTCTCTATGGCTACACCTTC. Its translation: CASSFLYGYTF.

This clone has a single count. The J gene is TRBJ2-3, the V gene TRBV9, with D tentatively TRBD2 (5 bases). This CDR3 is built from 15 residues. Germline V gene lookup returns CDR1 SGDLS and CDR2 YYNGEE. V was pared by 0 bases and J by 3 bases, with 11 bases between. As DNA, the CDR3 is TGTGCCAGCAGCGTAGCGCCTAGCTGGACAGATACGCAGTATTTT. It yields the protein CASSVAPSWTDTQYF.